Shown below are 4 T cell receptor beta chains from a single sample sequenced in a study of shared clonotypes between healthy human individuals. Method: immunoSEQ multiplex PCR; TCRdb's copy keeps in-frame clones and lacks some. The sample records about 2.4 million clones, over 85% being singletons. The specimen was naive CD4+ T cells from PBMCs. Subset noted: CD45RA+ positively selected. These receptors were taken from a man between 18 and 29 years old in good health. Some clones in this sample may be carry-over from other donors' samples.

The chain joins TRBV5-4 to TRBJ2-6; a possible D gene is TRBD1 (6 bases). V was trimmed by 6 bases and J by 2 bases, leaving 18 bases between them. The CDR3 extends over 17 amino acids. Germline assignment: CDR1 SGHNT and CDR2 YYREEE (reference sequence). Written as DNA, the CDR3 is TGTGCCAGCATTCGGAACAGGGAGAGTACTGGGGCCAACGTCCTGACTTTC. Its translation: CASIRNRESTGANVLTF. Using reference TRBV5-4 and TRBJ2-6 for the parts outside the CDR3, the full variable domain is ETGVTQSPTHLIKTRGQQVTLRCSSQSGHNTVSWYQQALGQGPQFIFQYYREEENGRGNFPPRFSGLQFPNYSSELNVNALELDDSALYLCASIRNRESTGANVLTFGAGSRLTVL.

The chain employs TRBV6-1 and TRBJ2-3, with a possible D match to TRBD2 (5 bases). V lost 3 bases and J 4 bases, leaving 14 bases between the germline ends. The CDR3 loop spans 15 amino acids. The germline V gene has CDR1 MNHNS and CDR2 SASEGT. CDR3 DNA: TGTGCCAGCAGTGATGAAGTGGGAGTGGCAGATACGCAGTATTTT. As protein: CASSDEVGVADTQYF.

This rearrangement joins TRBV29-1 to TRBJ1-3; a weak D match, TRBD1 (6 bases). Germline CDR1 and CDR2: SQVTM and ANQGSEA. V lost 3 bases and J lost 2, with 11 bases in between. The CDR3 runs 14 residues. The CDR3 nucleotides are TGCAGCGTTGAGGCAGGGGCCCCTGGAAACACCATATATTTT. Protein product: CSVEAGAPGNTIYF.

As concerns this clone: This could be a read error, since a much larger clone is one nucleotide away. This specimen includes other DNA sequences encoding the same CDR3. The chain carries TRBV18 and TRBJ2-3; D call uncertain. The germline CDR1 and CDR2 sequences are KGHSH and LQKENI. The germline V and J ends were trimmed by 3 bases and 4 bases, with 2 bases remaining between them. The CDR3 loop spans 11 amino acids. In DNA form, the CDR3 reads TGTGCCAGCTCACCCGCAGATACGCAGTATTTT. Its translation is CASSPADTQYF.